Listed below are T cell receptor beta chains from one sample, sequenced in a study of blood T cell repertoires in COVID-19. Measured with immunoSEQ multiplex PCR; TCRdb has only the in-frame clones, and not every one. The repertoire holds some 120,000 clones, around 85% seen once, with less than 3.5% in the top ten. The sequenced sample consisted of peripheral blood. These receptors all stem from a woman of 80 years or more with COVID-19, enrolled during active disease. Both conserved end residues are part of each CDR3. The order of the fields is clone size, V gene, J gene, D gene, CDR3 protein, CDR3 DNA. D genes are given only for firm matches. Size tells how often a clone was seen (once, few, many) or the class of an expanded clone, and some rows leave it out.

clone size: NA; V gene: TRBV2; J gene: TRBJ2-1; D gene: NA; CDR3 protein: CASSVGAPLDEQFF; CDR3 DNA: TGTGCCAGCAGTGTAGGGGCTCCCCTCGATGAGCAGTTCTTC
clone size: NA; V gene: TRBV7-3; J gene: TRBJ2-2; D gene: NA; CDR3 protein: CASSGSRDGELFF; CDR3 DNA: TGTGCCAGCAGCGGGAGTCGGGACGGGGAGCTGTTTTTT
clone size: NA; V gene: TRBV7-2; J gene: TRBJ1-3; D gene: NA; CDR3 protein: CASSLSQGNSGNTIYF; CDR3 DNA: TGTGCCAGCAGCCTAAGCCAGGGTAACTCTGGAAACACCATATATTTT
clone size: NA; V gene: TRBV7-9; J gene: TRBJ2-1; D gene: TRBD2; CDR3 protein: CASSLTGGTSGYNEQFF; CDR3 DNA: TGTGCCAGCAGCCTCACTGGAGGGACTAGCGGCTACAATGAGCAGTTCTTC
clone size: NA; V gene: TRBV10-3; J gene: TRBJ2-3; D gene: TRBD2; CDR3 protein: CAISGLAGSPDTQYF; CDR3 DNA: TGTGCCATCAGTGGACTAGCGGGTTCTCCAGATACGCAGTATTTT
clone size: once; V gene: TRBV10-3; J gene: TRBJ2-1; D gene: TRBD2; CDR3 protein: CAISGGGASGRVNEQFF; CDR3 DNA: TGTGCCATCAGTGGGGGAGGGGCTAGCGGGAGAGTCAATGAGCAGTTCTTC
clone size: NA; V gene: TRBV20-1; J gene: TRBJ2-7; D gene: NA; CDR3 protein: CSAPGLREQYF; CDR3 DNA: TGCAGTGCTCCGGGTCTGAGGGAGCAGTACTTC
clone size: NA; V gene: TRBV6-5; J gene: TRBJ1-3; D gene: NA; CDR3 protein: CASSSGTSGNTIYF; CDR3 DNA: TGTGCCAGCAGTTCAGGGACTTCTGGAAACACCATATATTTT
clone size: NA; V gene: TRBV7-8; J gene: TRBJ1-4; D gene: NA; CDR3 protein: CASSFPLATNEKLFF; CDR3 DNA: TGTGCCAGCAGCTTTCCATTAGCAACTAATGAAAAACTGTTTTTT
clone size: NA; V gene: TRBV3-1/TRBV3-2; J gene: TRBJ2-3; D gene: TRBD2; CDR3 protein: CASSQQPGGGDTQYF; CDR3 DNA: TGTGCCAGCAGCCAACAACCGGGAGGAGGAGATACGCAGTATTTT
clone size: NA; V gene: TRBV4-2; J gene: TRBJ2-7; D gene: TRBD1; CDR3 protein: CASSQDPHGTGGEQYF; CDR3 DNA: TGTGCCAGCAGCCAAGATCCCCACGGGACAGGGGGCGAGCAGTACTTC
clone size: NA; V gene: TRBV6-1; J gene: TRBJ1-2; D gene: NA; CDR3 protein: CASSELTNYGYTF; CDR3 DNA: TGTGCCAGCAGTGAATTAACTAACTATGGCTACACCTTC
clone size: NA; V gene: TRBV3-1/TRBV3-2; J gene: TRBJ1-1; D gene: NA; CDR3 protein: CASSQESMNTEAFF; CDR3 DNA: TGTGCCAGCAGCCAGGAGAGCATGAACACTGAAGCTTTCTTT
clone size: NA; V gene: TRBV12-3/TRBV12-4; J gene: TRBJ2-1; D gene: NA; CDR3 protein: CASNPNSNEQFF; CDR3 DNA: TGTGCCAGCAACCCAAATAGCAATGAGCAGTTCTTC
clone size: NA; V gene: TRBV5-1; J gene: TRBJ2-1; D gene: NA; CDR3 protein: CASTPGTDSFEQFF; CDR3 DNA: TGCGCCAGCACGCCAGGGACTGATTCATTTGAGCAGTTCTTC
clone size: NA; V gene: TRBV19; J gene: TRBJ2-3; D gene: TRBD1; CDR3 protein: CASTPPGQGTDTQYF; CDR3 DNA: TGTGCCAGTACCCCTCCGGGACAGGGCACAGATACGCAGTATTTT
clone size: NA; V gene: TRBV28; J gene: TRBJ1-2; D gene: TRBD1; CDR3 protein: CASSLTGGEYYGYTF; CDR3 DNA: TGTGCCAGCAGTTTGACAGGGGGAGAGTACTATGGCTACACCTTC
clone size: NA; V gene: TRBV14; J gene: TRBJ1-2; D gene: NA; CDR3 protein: CASSQDLSGAGGGYTF; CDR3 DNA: TGTGCCAGCAGCCAAGATCTGAGCGGAGCCGGGGGAGGCTACACCTTC
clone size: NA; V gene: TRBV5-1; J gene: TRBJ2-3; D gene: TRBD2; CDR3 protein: CASMAPGLAGADTQYF; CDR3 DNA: TGCGCCAGCATGGCCCCGGGACTAGCGGGAGCAGATACGCAGTATTTT
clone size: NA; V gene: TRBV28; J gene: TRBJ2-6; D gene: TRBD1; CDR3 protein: CASSSGQNLAGANVLTF; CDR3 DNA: TGTGCCAGCAGTTCGGGACAGAATCTAGCTGGGGCCAACGTCCTGACTTTC
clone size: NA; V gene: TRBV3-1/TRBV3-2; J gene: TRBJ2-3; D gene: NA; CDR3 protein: CASSPSASSTDTQYF; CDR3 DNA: TGTGCCAGCTCCCCTAGCGCTTCTAGCACAGATACGCAGTATTTT
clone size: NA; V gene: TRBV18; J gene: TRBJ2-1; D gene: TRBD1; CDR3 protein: CASSRWTGGSYNEQFF; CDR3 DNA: TGTGCCAGCTCAAGATGGACAGGGGGCTCCTACAATGAGCAGTTCTTC
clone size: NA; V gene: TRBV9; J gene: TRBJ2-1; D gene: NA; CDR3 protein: CASSLDSGSSYNEQFF; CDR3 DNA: TGTGCCAGCAGCTTAGACTCAGGATCCTCCTACAATGAGCAGTTCTTC
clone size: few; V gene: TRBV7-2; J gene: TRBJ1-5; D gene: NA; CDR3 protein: CASSLAVSSNQPQHF; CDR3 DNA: TGTGCCAGCAGCTTAGCGGTGAGCAGCAATCAGCCCCAGCATTTT
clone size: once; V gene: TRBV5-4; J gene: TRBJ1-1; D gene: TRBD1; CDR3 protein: CASSLDGRGDTEAFF; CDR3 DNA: TGTGCCAGCAGCTTGGACGGCAGGGGGGACACTGAAGCTTTCTTT
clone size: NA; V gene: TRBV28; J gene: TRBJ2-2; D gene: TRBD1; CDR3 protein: CASSDGTGAGGELFF; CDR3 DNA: TGTGCCAGCAGTGACGGGACAGGGGCGGGCGGGGAGCTGTTTTTT
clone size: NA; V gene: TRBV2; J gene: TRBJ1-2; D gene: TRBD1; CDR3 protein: CASRAGTGTYGYTF; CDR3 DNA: TGTGCCAGCAGGGCCGGGACAGGGACTTATGGCTACACCTTC
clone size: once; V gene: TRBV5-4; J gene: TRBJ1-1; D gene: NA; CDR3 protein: CASSLGGGGTEAFF; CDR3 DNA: TGTGCCAGCAGCTTGGGAGGGGGTGGCACTGAAGCTTTCTTT
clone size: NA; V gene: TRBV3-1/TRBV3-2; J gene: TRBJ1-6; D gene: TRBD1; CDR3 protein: CASSHGTGRGSPLHF; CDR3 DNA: TGTGCCAGCAGCCATGGGACAGGGAGGGGTTCACCCCTCCACTTT
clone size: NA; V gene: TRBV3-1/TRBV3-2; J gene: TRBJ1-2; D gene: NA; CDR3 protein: CASSQQVGLGNYGYTF; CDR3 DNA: TGTGCCAGCAGCCAACAGGTGGGGCTTGGAAACTATGGCTACACCTTC
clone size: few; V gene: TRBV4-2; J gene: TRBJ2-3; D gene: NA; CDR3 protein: CASSQDLGGGADTQYF; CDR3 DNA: TGTGCCAGCAGCCAAGATTTGGGGGGAGGCGCAGATACGCAGTATTTT
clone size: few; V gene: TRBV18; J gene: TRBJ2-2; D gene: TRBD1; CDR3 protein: CASSPRTGNTGELFF; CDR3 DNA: TGTGCCAGCTCACCCCGGACAGGGAACACCGGGGAGCTGTTTTTT
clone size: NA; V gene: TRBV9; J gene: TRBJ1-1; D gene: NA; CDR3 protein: CASSVGFRVGTEAFF; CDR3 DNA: TGTGCCAGCAGCGTAGGTTTCAGGGTGGGCACTGAAGCTTTCTTT
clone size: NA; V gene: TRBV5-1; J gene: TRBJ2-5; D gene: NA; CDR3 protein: CASSFKVQAETQYF; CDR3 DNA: TGCGCCAGCAGCTTCAAAGTCCAGGCGGAGACCCAGTACTTC
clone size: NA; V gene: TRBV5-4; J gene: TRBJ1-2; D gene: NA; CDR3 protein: CASSLDQGNGGYTF; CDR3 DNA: TGTGCCAGCAGCTTGGACCAGGGAAACGGGGGCTACACCTTC
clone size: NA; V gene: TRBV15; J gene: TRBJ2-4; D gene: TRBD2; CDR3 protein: CATSRGGVWGLAGGRAKNIQYF; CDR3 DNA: TGTGCCACCAGCAGAGGCGGGGTTTGGGGACTAGCGGGAGGAAGGGCCAAAAACATTCAGTACTTC
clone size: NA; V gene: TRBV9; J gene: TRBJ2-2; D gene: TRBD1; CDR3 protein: CASSVDGRGLTGELFF; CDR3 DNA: TGTGCCAGCAGCGTAGACGGCAGGGGGCTAACCGGGGAGCTGTTTTTT
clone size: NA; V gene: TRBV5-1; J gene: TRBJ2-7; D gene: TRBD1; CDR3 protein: CASSYGRQGIGYEQYF; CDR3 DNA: TGCGCCAGCAGCTACGGGAGACAGGGGATCGGCTACGAGCAGTACTTC
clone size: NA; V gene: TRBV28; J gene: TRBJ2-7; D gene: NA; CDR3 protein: CASTGTLYAQYF; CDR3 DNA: TGTGCCAGCACCGGGACACTCTACGCGCAGTACTTC
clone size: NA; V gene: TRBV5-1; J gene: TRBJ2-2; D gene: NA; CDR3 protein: CASSPNFVSGNTGELFF; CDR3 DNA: TGCGCCAGCAGCCCGAACTTTGTTAGCGGGAACACCGGGGAGCTGTTTTTT
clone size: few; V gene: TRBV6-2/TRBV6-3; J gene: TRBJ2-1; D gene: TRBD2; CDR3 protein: CASSYPSGRNEQFF; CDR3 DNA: TGTGCCAGCAGTTATCCTAGCGGGAGAAATGAGCAGTTCTTC
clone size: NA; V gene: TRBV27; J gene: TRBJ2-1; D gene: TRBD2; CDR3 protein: CASATYRLAGGPAGYNEQFF; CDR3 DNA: TGTGCCAGCGCAACCTACCGACTAGCGGGAGGGCCGGCCGGTTACAATGAGCAGTTCTTC
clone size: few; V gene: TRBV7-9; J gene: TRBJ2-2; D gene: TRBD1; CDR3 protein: CASSYSGTGNTGELFF; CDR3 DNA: TGTGCCAGCAGTTATTCCGGGACAGGGAACACCGGGGAGCTGTTTTTT
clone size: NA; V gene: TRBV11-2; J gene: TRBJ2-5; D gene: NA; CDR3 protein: CASSPTQVETQYF; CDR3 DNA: TGTGCCAGCAGCCCCACCCAGGTAGAGACCCAGTACTTC
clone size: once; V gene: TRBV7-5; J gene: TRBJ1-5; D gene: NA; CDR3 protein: CARSLAPGRGNQPQHF; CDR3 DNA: TGTGCCAGAAGCTTAGCACCGGGAAGAGGTAATCAGCCCCAGCATTTT
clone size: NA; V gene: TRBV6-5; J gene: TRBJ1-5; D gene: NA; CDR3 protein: CASRGLSNQPQHF; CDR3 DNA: TGTGCCAGCAGAGGACTAAGCAATCAGCCCCAGCATTTT
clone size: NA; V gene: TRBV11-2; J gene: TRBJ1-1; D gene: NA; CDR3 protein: CASSFAERTEAFF; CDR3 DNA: TGTGCCAGCAGCTTCGCCGAGAGGACTGAAGCTTTCTTT
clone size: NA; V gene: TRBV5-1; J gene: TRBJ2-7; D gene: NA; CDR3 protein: CASSLALTSSYEQYF; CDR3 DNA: TGCGCCAGCAGCTTGGCCCTGACTAGTTCCTACGAGCAGTACTTC
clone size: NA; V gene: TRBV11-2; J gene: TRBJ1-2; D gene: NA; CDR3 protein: CASSLERAGGYTF; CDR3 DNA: TGTGCCAGCAGCTTAGAGAGGGCCGGGGGCTACACCTTC
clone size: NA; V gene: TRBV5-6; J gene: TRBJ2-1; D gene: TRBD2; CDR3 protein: CASNGLADYNEQFF; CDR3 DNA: TGTGCCAGCAACGGACTAGCGGACTACAATGAGCAGTTCTTC
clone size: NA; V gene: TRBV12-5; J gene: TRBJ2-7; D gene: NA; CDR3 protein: CASGISGLQLDEQYF; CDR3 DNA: TGTGCTAGTGGCATTTCGGGACTCCAACTTGACGAGCAGTACTTC
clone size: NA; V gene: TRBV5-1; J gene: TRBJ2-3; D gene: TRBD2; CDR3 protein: CASSLGGSNTDTQYF; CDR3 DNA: TGCGCCAGCAGCTTGGGCGGGAGTAACACAGATACGCAGTATTTT
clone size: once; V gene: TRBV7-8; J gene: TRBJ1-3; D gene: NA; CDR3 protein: CASSLVTGSGNTIYF; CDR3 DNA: TGTGCCAGCAGCTTAGTTACGGGCTCTGGAAACACCATATATTTT